This TCR beta chain was found in a study of radiation and T cells in renal cell carcinoma. Described time point: baseline pretreatment blood. Treatment denoted: 15 Gy SBRT to primary tumor, nephrectomy 4 weeks later. The germline V gene has CDR1 MNHNS and CDR2 SASEGT. V lost 1 base, J lost 7 bases, and 6 bases stayed unmatched. The CDR3 contains 15 residues. Assay used: immunoSEQ multiplex PCR; TCRdb lists only in-frame clones, some missing. The sample holds about 95,000 clones, roughly 90% seen once. V is TRBV6-1 and J is TRBJ1-5; 8 nucleotides agree with TRBD1. This receptor was taken from a man aged 50 to 59 with renal cell carcinoma. The starting material was blood, obtained from a patient whose treatment included radiotherapy and nephrectomy. CDR3 in DNA: TGTGCCAGCAGTGAAGGGGCAGGGGGCGGACAGCCCCAGCATTTT. Its protein is CASSEGAGGGQPQHF.